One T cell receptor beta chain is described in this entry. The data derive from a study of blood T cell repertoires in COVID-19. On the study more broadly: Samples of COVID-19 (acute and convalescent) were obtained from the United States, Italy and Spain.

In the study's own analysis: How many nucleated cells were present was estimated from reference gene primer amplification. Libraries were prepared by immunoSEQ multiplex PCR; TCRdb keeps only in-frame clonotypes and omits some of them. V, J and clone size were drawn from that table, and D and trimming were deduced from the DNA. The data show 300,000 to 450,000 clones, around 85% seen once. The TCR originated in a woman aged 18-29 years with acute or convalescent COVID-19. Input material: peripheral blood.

The CDR3 region is CATGAGARYEQYF. CDR3 bases: TGTGCCACAGGGGCGGGGGCGAGGTACGAGCAGTACTTC. V and J are TRBV10-3 and TRBJ2-7; possibly TRBD2 for D (7 bases). CDR1 is ENHRY and CDR2 is SYGVKD in the germline V gene. Trimming pared 10 bases from V and 4 bases from J, leaving 17 bases between. This CDR3 has 13 residues.